This T cell receptor beta chain was identified in a study of T cells in Graves' hyperthyroidism and ophthalmopathy. Study findings and constraints: In simple terms, a model built on 13 V-J features told ophthalmopathy apart from stable hyperthyroidism. With a median lead of around 6.7 months before onset, the model predicted ophthalmopathy.

Germline V gene sequence: CDR1 MGHDK, CDR2 SYGVNS. The CDR3 is 15 residues long. Amplified TCR beta CDR3 regions derived from RNA transcripts. The study used the HTBI primer set for a first-round RT-PCR of the TCR CDR3. From the multiplex PCR reads, TCRdb called clonotypes with MiXCR, one entry per CDR3 protein. This sample has approximately 600,000 distinct CDR3 sequences, with 20% found just once. About this clonotype: Its specificity is unknown. Germline and junction disagree at one end, which may indicate a read error.

Ophthalmopathy patients all had a Clinical Activity Score of at least 3, a NOSPECS grade of at least 4 and disease under 3 months old. What was sequenced was blood. The V call is TRBV25-1, the J call TRBJ2-7; TRBD1 aligns across 9 bases. The source of this sequence is a young man with Graves' ophthalmopathy. CDR3 DNA sequence: TGTGCCAGCAGTGCCCCCGGGACAGGGTATTACGAGCAGTGCTTC. Translating gives CASSAPGTGYYEQCF.